Shown below are 19 T cell receptor beta chains from a single sample sequenced in a study of low-dose radiotherapy and immunotherapy resistance in tumors (dated by TCRdb to 2022 to 2024). First-strand cDNA was synthesized using Superscript III and a set of TRAV- and TRBV-specific primers, so that both TCRalpha and TCRbeta chains were covered. TCRs were amplified with Phusion for roughly 20 PCR cycles using a constant-region primer together with the adapter attached to the V primers. TCRdb reanalyzed the raw reads on its own, using fastp at Q25 for trimming and MiXCR for clone calling, and kept in-frame beta chains. Each entry is one CDR3 protein sequence, shown with its most common DNA and genes. This sample comprises some 6,200 distinct CDR3 sequences, roughly four fifths of them detected only once. Together, the top ten hold approximately 6.1% of the sample. The receptors were gathered from a human donor with advanced metastatic prostate, ovarian, gallbladder or colorectal cancer (not recorded which). This table probably holds off-target reads from a library built for another chain.

This clonotype was picked up a small number of times. The chain is built from TRBV20-1 and TRBJ2-3; 10 bases align to TRBD2. Germline CDR1 reads DFQATT; CDR2 reads SNEGSKA (reference sequence). CDR3 length equals 13 residues. The chain's CDR3 is CSLAGGDADTQYF. For the CDR3, the DNA is TGCAGCTTAGCGGGAGGAGACGCAGATACGCAGTATTTT.

The chain joins TRBV28 to TRBJ1-2; D not resolved. Germline V gene sequence: CDR1 MDHEN, CDR2 SYDVKM. V lost 11 bases and J lost 3, with 10 bases in between. This CDR3 contains 11 residues. CDR3 in DNA: TGTGCCCACCCGGGCGACTATGGCTACACCTTC. It yields the protein CAHPGDYGYTF.

Within the sample, this clonotype is large (0.1 to 1%). The chain combines TRBV6-5 with TRBJ2-7; D possibly matches TRBD1 or TRBD2 (8 bases each). The length of the CDR3 is 16 residues. The germline V gene has CDR1 MNHEY and CDR2 SVGAGI. V lost 6 bases and J 3 bases, leaving 21 bases between the germline ends. CDR3 sequence: CASRGAGGQDFYEQYF. CDR3 nucleotides: TGTGCCAGCAGAGGGGCGGGGGGACAGGATTTCTACGAGCAGTACTTC.

The rearrangement joins TRBV29-1 to TRBJ2-7; no clear D. Germline values: CDR1 SQVTM, CDR2 ANQGSEA. Trimming stripped 4 bases from V and 2 bases from J, with 9 bases between. This CDR3 spans 12 amino acids. The CDR3, as DNA: TGCAGCGTTGTTGCATTGACCTACGAGCAGTACTTC. Translated, it gives CSVVALTYEQYF.

The chain joins TRBV6-2 or TRBV6-3 to TRBJ2-3; D might be TRBD2 (5 bases). In germline, CDR1 is MNHEY, CDR2 SVGEGT. V lost 10 bases to trimming and J lost 2 bases, with 19 bases between them. The length of the CDR3 is 15 residues. This CDR3 reads CATLAAAANTDTQYF. CDR3 DNA sequence: TGTGCCACCCTAGCAGCGGCGGCCAACACAGATACGCAGTATTTT.

A note on this clonotype: Relative to the germline gene, one junction end is altered; a read error may explain this. The V gene is TRBV5-3, the J gene TRBJ2-2, with a weak D call TRBD2 (5 bases). TRBV5-3 qualifies as an ORF whose function is uncertain. This CDR3 spans 17 amino acids. The CDR3 region is CASSLGRSALHSGELFF. The CDR3 DNA reads as TGTGCCAGCAGCTTAGGGAGAAGCGCTCTCCACTCCGGGGAGCTGTTTTTT.

This chain links TRBV29-1 with TRBJ2-1; TRBD1 aligns across 8 bases. Germline V gene data show CDR1 as SQVTM and CDR2 as ANQGSEA. The CDR3 runs to 13 residues. The trim removed 6 bases at V and 0 bases at J, leaving 1 base unmatched. CDR3 DNA: TGCAGCGTGCAGGGGGCCTCCTACAATGAGCAGTTCTTC. This sequence encodes CSVQGASYNEQFF.

This chain links TRBV15 with TRBJ1-2; D perhaps matches TRBD1 (6 bases). Trimming left V 0 bases short and J 7 bases short, with 9 bases between. Germline assignment: CDR1 LNHNV and CDR2 YYDKDF (reference sequence). The CDR3 is 13 residues long. The CDR3 reads CATSRDSTGGYTF. The CDR3 nucleotides are TGTGCCACCAGCAGAGATTCGACAGGTGGCTACACCTTC.

V usage is TRBV20-1 and J usage is TRBJ2-1; 9 bases are shared with TRBD2. The germline gives CDR1 DFQATT, CDR2 SNEGSKA (reference sequence). The CDR3 is 13 residues long. V was pared by 6 bases and J by 5 bases, with 5 bases of the junction left unmatched. CDR3 bases: TGCAGTGCACCAGGACTAGCGAACAATGAGCAGTTCTTC. Its translation is CSAPGLANNEQFF.

V and J are TRBV28 and TRBJ2-3; D is unresolved. This CDR3 comprises 11 residues. Trimming took 3 bases from V and 4 from J, leaving 2 bases between them. In germline, CDR1 is MDHEN, CDR2 SYDVKM. CDR3 in amino acids: CASSFSDTQYF. The CDR3 nucleotides read TGTGCCAGCAGTTTTTCAGATACGCAGTATTTT.

The chain is built from TRBV27 and TRBJ2-1, with D tentatively TRBD2 (5 bases). CDR1 is MNHEY and CDR2 is SMNVEV in the germline V gene (reference sequence). V shed 7 bases and J shed 3 bases, with 10 bases lying between them. The CDR3 has 13 residues. CDR3 loop: CASTRTGYNEQFF. The CDR3 DNA reads TGTGCCAGCACCCGGACTGGCTACAATGAGCAGTTCTTC.

This clonotype was recorded a few times. This chain uses TRBV6-1 with TRBJ2-3, with D possibly matching TRBD1 (5 bases). V lost 2 bases and J 6 bases, leaving 6 bases between the germline ends. This CDR3 has 12 amino acids. Germline V gene sequence: CDR1 MNHNS, CDR2 SASEGT. CDR3 in amino acids: CASSEQGDTQYF. CDR3 in DNA: TGTGCCAGCAGTGAACAGGGTGATACGCAGTATTTT.

This clonotype has more than one count but fewer than ten. The chain is built from TRBV6-1 and TRBJ2-3; D may match TRBD1 or TRBD2 (5 bases each). Trimming left V 1 base short and J 0 bases short, with 11 bases between. Germline-derived CDR1 and CDR2 are MNHNS and SASEGT. The CDR3 contains 16 residues. DNA of the CDR3: TGTGCCAGCAGTGAAGTGCCGGGGCTAAGCACAGATACGCAGTATTTT. The encoded protein is CASSEVPGLSTDTQYF.

The CDR3, as DNA: TGCGCCAGCAGTCAGTGGACAGGGGTGCGAGAGACCCAGTACTTC. Amino acid sequence: CASSQWTGVRETQYF. This chain links TRBV23-1 with TRBJ2-5, with 9 bases matching TRBD1. TRBV23-1 is given ORF status, its function remaining uncertain. CDR3 length: 15 residues. The ends lost 3 bases at V and 4 bases at J; junction bases unmatched: 6.

This rearrangement joins TRBV7-2 to TRBJ1-6, with no clear D. The CDR3 runs 14 residues. Trimming removed 1 base at V and 10 bases at J, with 11 bases between. Per the germline V gene, CDR1 is SGHTA and CDR2 is FQGNSA. DNA for the CDR3: TGTGCCAGCAGCTTAGATTCTGGAGGATCACCCCTCCACTTT. The encoded protein is CASSLDSGGSPLHF.

J is TRBJ2-1 and V is TRBV5-1; D is possibly TRBD2 (7 bases). The CDR3 contains 15 residues. V dropped 3 bases and J dropped 4 bases, with 14 bases sitting between them. The germline CDR1 and CDR2 sequences are SGHRS and YFSETQ. CDR3 in DNA: TGCGCCAGCAGCTCCGACGGGGGGCTTTACAATGAGCAGTTCTTC. It codes for CASSSDGGLYNEQFF.

The sample holds a few counts of this clonotype. Written as DNA, the CDR3 is TGTGCCAGCAGCCCACCCCGGACAGCTATCTACAATGAGCAGTTCTTC. It encodes CASSPPRTAIYNEQFF. This chain joins TRBV11-1 and TRBJ2-1; D is perhaps TRBD1 (6 bases). Germline values: CDR1 SGHAT, CDR2 FQDESV (reference sequence). The V and J ends lost 5 bases and 3 bases respectively, with 17 bases between them. CDR3 length: 16 amino acids.

The V and J genes are TRBV12-3 or TRBV12-4 and TRBJ2-3; the D is unclear. This CDR3 is 13 amino acids long. The V and J ends lost 10 bases and 3 bases respectively, with 14 bases between them. The CDR3 sequence: CATTYSVTDTQYF. The DNA for the CDR3 is TGTGCCACCACCTACAGCGTGACAGATACGCAGTATTTT.

This clonotype was seen just once. The J gene is TRBJ2-5, the V gene TRBV12-3 or TRBV12-4, with D perhaps TRBD1 or TRBD2 (5 bases each). This CDR3 has 17 amino acids. The V end lost 5 bases, the J end lost 4 bases, and 23 bases lay between the germline ends. The CDR3 loop reads CASSPDTLGVQVETQYF. The CDR3 region has the DNA TGTGCCAGCAGTCCGGACACCTTGGGGGTTCAGGTAGAGACCCAGTACTTC.